This T cell receptor (beta chain) is from a study of a mutant IDH1 vaccine in newly diagnosed glioma. Study-level background: Treated patients, averaging roughly 44 years, were 62.5% male and about 40% female.

There are 14 residues in the CDR3. CDR1 and CDR2 from the germline V gene are SGDLS and YYNGEE. V shed 3 bases and J shed 0 bases, with 7 bases lying between them. TCRdb's table, derived via immunoSEQ multiplex PCR, lists solely in-frame clones and lacks some. In the table there are about 68,000 clones, roughly 80% of which are singletons. Concerning this clone: What it binds is unknown.

This sample's time point: week 35, safety follow-up. The investigators gave 300 ug of mutant IDH1 20-mer peptide in each vaccine dose, together with topical imiquimod. The rearrangement links TRBV9 to TRBJ1-3; D is uncertain. The sequence was collected from a man younger than 35 with glioma. Here the sequenced sample was PBMCs, taken from a glioma patient whose treatment included an IDH1 peptide vaccine. CDR3 sequence (DNA): TGTGCCAGCAGCGGGAGTAACTCTGGAAACACCATATATTTT. It yields the protein CASSGSNSGNTIYF.